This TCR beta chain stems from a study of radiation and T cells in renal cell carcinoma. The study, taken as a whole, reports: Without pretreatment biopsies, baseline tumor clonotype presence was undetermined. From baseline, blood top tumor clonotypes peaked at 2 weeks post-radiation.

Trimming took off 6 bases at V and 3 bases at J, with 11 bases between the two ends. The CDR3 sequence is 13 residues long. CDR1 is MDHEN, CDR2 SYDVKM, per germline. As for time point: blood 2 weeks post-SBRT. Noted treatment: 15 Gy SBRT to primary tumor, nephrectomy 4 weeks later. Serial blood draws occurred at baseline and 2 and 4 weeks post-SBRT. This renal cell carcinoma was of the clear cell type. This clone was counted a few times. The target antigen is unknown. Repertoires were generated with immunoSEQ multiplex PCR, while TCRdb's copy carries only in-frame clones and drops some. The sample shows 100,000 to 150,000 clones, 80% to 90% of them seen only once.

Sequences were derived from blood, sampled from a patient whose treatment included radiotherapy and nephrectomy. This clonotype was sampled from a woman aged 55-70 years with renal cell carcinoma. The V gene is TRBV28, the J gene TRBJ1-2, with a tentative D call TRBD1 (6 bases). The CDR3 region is CASSFGQYYGYTF. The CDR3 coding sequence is TGTGCCAGCAGCTTTGGACAGTACTATGGCTACACCTTC.